Included here is one T cell receptor beta chain sequence, with context. Assay: immunoSEQ multiplex PCR; the TCRdb copy retains only in-frame clones and omits some. The sample includes 50,000 to 75,000 clones, about 78% of them seen just once. Losses at the gene ends were 3 bases for V and 0 bases for J; bases not matched to a gene: 15. CDR1 and CDR2 (germline): KGHDR, SFDVKD. This CDR3 contains 22 residues. The data were taken from a study of blood T cell repertoires in COVID-19. Study context: Samples came from the United States, Italy and Spain, spanning acute and convalescent COVID-19. Sources were T cells, B-cell-depleted T cells, or PBMCs; the material itself was cDNA or gDNA.

The material sequenced was peripheral blood. The V and J genes are TRBV24-1 and TRBJ2-1, with 14 bases lining up with TRBD2. This clonotype was obtained from a woman older than 75 with acute or convalescent COVID-19. The DNA of the CDR3 is TGTGCCACCAGTGATATCAGAACCTCCGGACTAGCGGGAGGAGGCTCCTACAATGAGCAGTTCTTC. Amino acid sequence: CATSDIRTSGLAGGGSYNEQFF.